This T cell receptor beta chain was obtained from a study of Ad26.COV2.S vaccination and SARS-CoV-2 variants. About the study: Participants got Ad26.COV2.S intramuscularly, once or twice 56 days apart.

The method was immunoSEQ multiplex PCR; TCRdb's version includes in-frame clones alone and lacks a portion of them. The profile covers 300,000 to 400,000 clones, with roughly 91% appearing a single time and around 3.6% taken by the ten largest. V was pared by 7 bases and J by 6 bases, with 10 bases between. The germline gives CDR1 LNHDA, CDR2 SQIVND (reference sequence). There are 12 residues in the CDR3. Treatment meaning: some 20 received Ad26.COV2.S at low or high dose, single or two shots; 5 received placebo; per-sample allocation not given. Sampling took place 63 days after the first vaccine or placebo injection.

This TCR came from a person between 18 and 65 years old who received the Ad26.COV2.S COVID-19 vaccine or a placebo. J is TRBJ1-5 and V is TRBV19; no clear D gene. Here the sequenced sample was peripheral blood, taken in a trial of Ad26.COV2.S vaccine versus placebo. The CDR3 here is CASTHGLQPQHF. As DNA, the CDR3 is TGTGCCAGTACCCACGGCCTTCAGCCCCAGCATTTT.